This T cell receptor (beta chain) was retrieved from a study of blood T cells in healthy people across ages. Whole-study findings and limits: Naive T cell percentage strongly correlated with TCR beta diversity.

About this clonotype: What it binds is not known.

Germline-derived CDR1 and CDR2 are DFQATT and SNEGSKA (reference sequence). The germline V and J ends were trimmed by 7 bases and 6 bases, with 19 bases remaining between them. The CDR3 spans 15 residues. A second about 6 to 11 cycle PCR used barcoded and J-beta primers. MiXCR, run by TCRdb on the 5' RACE reads, gives a single entry per CDR3 protein. The data show about 1.8 million distinct CDR3 sequences, about 50% seen once. Samples each yielded at least 5 micrograms of total RNA. This clonotype was obtained from a woman between 35 and 50 years old in good health. V gene TRBV20-1 combines with J gene TRBJ1-6, with D tentatively TRBD1 (6 bases). The specimen was blood. Here the CDR3 reads CSVRALGGRNSPLHF. The CDR3 DNA reads as TGCAGTGTTAGGGCCCTCGGGGGGCGTAATTCACCCCTCCACTTT.